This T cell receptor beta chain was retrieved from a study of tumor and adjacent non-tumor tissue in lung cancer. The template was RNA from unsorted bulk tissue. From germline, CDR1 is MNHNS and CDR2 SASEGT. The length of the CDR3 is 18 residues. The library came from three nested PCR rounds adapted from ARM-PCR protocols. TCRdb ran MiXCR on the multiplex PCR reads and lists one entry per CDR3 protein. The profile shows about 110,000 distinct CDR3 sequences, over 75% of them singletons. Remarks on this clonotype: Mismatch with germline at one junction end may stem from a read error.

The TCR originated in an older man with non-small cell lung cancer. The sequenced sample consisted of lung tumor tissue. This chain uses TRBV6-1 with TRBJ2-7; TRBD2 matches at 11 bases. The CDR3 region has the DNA TGTGCCAGCAGTGAACTAGCGGGAGGCCCCTTGACGGCTGGAGAGCAGTATTTC. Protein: CASSELAGGPLTAGEQYF.